This T cell receptor beta chain was sequenced in a study of blood T cell repertoires in COVID-19. Study in general: T cells, B-cell-depleted T cells, or PBMCs supplied cDNA or gDNA.

As handled by the study authors: Reference gene primer amplification gave nucleated cell count estimates. Profiled with immunoSEQ multiplex PCR; TCRdb holds only in-frame clones, not every one. D and trimming were read from the DNA, whereas the V and J calls and clone size are those reported in that table. The sample contains some 260,000 clones, around 89% of which appear only once. Ages ranged from roughly 18 to 100 years, with residence in fewer than 25 US areas. Cohort assignment relied on participant-reported clinical history. Sequenced input: PBMCs or T cells enriched from blood (not recorded which). The TCR sequence derives from a man aged 40-49 years who had recovered from COVID-19.

The CDR3 DNA reads TGTGCCAGTAGTATAGGGGCTAGCTCCCCCATGTACAATGAGCAGTTCTTC. Protein sequence: CASSIGASSPMYNEQFF. The chain combines TRBV19 with TRBJ2-1; TRBD2 might be the D (5 bases). In germline, CDR1 is LNHDA, CDR2 SQIVND (reference sequence). The CDR3 has 17 residues. Trimming took off 1 base at V and 4 bases at J, with 17 bases between the two ends. The full variable domain, with the rest looked up from reference TRBV19 and TRBJ2-1, is DGGITQSPKYLFRKEGQNVTLSCEQNLNHDAMYWYRQDPGQGLRLIYYSQIVNDFQKGDIAEGYSVSREKKESFPLTVTSAQKNPTAFYLCASSIGASSPMYNEQFFGPGTRLTVL.